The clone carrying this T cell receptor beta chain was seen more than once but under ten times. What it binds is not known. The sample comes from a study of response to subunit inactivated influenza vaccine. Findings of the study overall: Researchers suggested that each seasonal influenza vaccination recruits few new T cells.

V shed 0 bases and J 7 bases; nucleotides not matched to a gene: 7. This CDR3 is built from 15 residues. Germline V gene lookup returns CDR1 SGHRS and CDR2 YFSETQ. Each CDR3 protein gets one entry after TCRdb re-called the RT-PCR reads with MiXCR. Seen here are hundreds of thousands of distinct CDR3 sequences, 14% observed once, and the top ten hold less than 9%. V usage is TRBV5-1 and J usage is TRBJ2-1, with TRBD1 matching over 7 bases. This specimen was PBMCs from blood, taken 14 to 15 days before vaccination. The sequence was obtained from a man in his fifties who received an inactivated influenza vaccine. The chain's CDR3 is CASSLAVDRENEQFF. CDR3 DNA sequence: TGCGCCAGCAGCTTGGCCGTTGACAGGGAGAATGAGCAGTTCTTC.